Listed below are T cell receptor beta chains from one sample, sequenced in a study of T cell responses to AZD1222 COVID-19 vaccine. Clones were read by immunoSEQ multiplex PCR, and TCRdb kept only the in-frame ones, dropping some. The sample lists about 180,000 clones, around 87% occurring once. Specimen: peripheral blood, collected on day 0 of AZD1222 vaccination. These TCRs come from an adult in good health. Both conserved end residues are part of each CDR3. D genes are given only for firm matches. Only some rows state a clone size, as once, few, many or a class for expanded clones.

j_call: TRBJ2-7
d_call: -
clone_size: -
v_call: TRBV6-5
cdr3_aa: CASSYSYMGQYEQYF
cdr3_nt: TGTGCCAGCAGTTACTCGTACATGGGCCAATACGAGCAGTACTTC

j_call: TRBJ2-3
d_call: -
clone_size: -
v_call: TRBV29-1
cdr3_aa: CSVGDLWTDTQYF
cdr3_nt: TGCAGCGTTGGGGACCTTTGGACAGATACGCAGTATTTT

j_call: TRBJ1-1
d_call: -
clone_size: -
v_call: TRBV7-3
cdr3_aa: CASSFGQGTEAFF
cdr3_nt: TGTGCCAGCAGCTTCGGGCAGGGGACTGAAGCTTTCTTT

j_call: TRBJ1-2
d_call: -
clone_size: -
v_call: TRBV18
cdr3_aa: CASSPDKSLGYGYTF
cdr3_nt: TGTGCCAGCTCACCAGATAAGAGCCTGGGGTATGGCTACACCTTC

j_call: TRBJ2-2
d_call: -
clone_size: few
v_call: TRBV28
cdr3_aa: CASSPDSGELFF
cdr3_nt: TGTGCCAGCAGCCCCGACAGCGGGGAGCTGTTTTTT

j_call: TRBJ2-1
d_call: TRBD1
clone_size: -
v_call: TRBV12-5
cdr3_aa: CASGPGTGGYEQFF
cdr3_nt: TGTGCTAGTGGTCCCGGGACAGGGGGCTATGAGCAGTTCTTC

j_call: TRBJ1-5
d_call: -
clone_size: -
v_call: TRBV5-1
cdr3_aa: CASSLGVPTGYQPQHF
cdr3_nt: TGCGCCAGCAGCTTGGGCGTCCCAACAGGATATCAGCCCCAGCATTTT

j_call: TRBJ1-5
d_call: -
clone_size: -
v_call: TRBV19
cdr3_aa: CASSIGTVYSNQPQHF
cdr3_nt: TGTGCCAGTAGTATAGGGACAGTATATAGCAATCAGCCCCAGCATTTT

j_call: TRBJ1-4
d_call: -
clone_size: -
v_call: TRBV2
cdr3_aa: CASQTSAATNEKLFF
cdr3_nt: TGTGCCAGCCAGACTTCGGCTGCAACTAATGAAAAACTGTTTTTT

j_call: TRBJ2-1
d_call: -
clone_size: -
v_call: TRBV9
cdr3_aa: CASSVELYNEQFF
cdr3_nt: TGTGCCAGCAGCGTAGAACTCTACAATGAGCAGTTCTTC

j_call: TRBJ1-6
d_call: -
clone_size: -
v_call: TRBV11-2
cdr3_aa: CASSGRDTDNSPLHF
cdr3_nt: TGTGCCAGCAGCGGCCGGGACACCGATAATTCACCCCTCCACTTT

j_call: TRBJ1-6
d_call: TRBD1
clone_size: -
v_call: TRBV5-1
cdr3_aa: CASSKGQGSSYNSPLHF
cdr3_nt: TGCGCCAGCAGCAAGGGACAGGGGAGCTCCTATAATTCACCCCTCCACTTT

j_call: TRBJ1-6
d_call: -
clone_size: once
v_call: TRBV9
cdr3_aa: CASSAFNSPLHF
cdr3_nt: TGTGCCAGCAGCGCCTTCAATTCACCCCTCCACTTT

j_call: TRBJ1-3
d_call: -
clone_size: -
v_call: TRBV5-6
cdr3_aa: CASSYSTGLGGNTIYF
cdr3_nt: TGTGCCAGCAGCTACTCGACAGGACTAGGGGGAAACACCATATATTTT

j_call: TRBJ1-2
d_call: TRBD1
clone_size: -
v_call: TRBV4-2
cdr3_aa: CASSQEGNRGAYGYTF
cdr3_nt: TGTGCCAGCAGCCAAGAAGGGAACAGGGGTGCCTATGGCTACACCTTC

j_call: TRBJ2-1
d_call: TRBD2
clone_size: once
v_call: TRBV7-6
cdr3_aa: CASSEWTSSYNEQFF
cdr3_nt: TGTGCCAGCAGCGAATGGACTAGCTCCTACAATGAGCAGTTCTTC

j_call: TRBJ2-6
d_call: TRBD1
clone_size: -
v_call: TRBV10-3
cdr3_aa: CAIRGTGGVGANVLTF
cdr3_nt: TGTGCCATCAGGGGCACAGGGGGCGTTGGGGCCAACGTCCTGACTTTC

j_call: TRBJ1-1
d_call: TRBD1
clone_size: few
v_call: TRBV7-3
cdr3_aa: CASSLLPGQGLHTEAFF
cdr3_nt: TGTGCCAGCAGCTTATTACCGGGACAGGGGCTACACACTGAAGCTTTCTTT